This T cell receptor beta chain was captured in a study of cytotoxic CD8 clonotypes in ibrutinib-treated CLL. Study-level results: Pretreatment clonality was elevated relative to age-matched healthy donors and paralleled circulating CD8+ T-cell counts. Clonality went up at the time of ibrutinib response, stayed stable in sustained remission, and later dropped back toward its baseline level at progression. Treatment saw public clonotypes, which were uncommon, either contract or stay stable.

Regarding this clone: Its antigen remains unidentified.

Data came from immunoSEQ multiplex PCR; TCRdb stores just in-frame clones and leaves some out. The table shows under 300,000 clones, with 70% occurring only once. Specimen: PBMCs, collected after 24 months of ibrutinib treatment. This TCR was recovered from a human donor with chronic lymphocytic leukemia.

Written as DNA, the CDR3 is TGTGCCAGCAGTTACTCGACTACTATCTCCATCTACGAGCAGTACTTC. This gives the protein CASSYSTTISIYEQYF. This rearrangement joins TRBV6-5 to TRBJ2-7; weak D call: TRBD2 (5 bases). With 0 bases removed from V and 3 bases from J, the gap between germline ends came to 15 bases. Per germline, CDR1 MNHEY and CDR2 SVGAGI. This CDR3 contains 16 residues.